The 9 T cell receptor beta chains presented below share a single source sample, sequenced in a study of shared clonotypes between healthy human individuals. TCRdb's table, derived via immunoSEQ multiplex PCR, lists solely in-frame clones and lacks some. Of 190,000 or so clones in the sample, 65% to 80% are singletons; the top ten hold 10%. Source material: memory CD4+ T cells sorted from blood. Subset: CD45RA-negative fraction. All receptors come from a man aged 25 to 45 in good health.

The chain couples TRBV5-1 to TRBJ2-7, with 7 bases fitting TRBD2. V trimming: 0 bases; J trimming: 3 bases; junction bases outside the gene matches: 3. The CDR3 is 14 amino acids. CDR1 is SGHRS, CDR2 YFSETQ, per germline. CDR3 sequence (DNA): TGCGCCAGCAGCTTGGCCGGGGGGATCTACGAGCAGTACTTC. Protein sequence: CASSLAGGIYEQYF. Filled out from reference TRBV5-1 and TRBJ2-7, the complete variable domain reads KAGVTQTPRYLIKTRGQQVTLSCSPISGHRSVSWYQQTPGQGLQFLFEYFSETQRNKGNFPGRFSGRQFSNSRSEMNVSTLELGDSALYLCASSLAGGIYEQYFGPGTRLTVT.

In this sample, this clone turned up a few times. V is TRBV9 and J is TRBJ2-7, with D perhaps matching TRBD1 or TRBD2 (6 bases each). This CDR3 is built from 15 residues. Germline V gene lookup returns CDR1 SGDLS and CDR2 YYNGEE. V lost 0 bases to trimming and J lost 2 bases, with 12 bases between them. CDR3 residues: CASSVVVGGPYEQYF. CDR3 nucleotides: TGTGCCAGCAGCGTAGTGGTTGGGGGGCCCTACGAGCAGTACTTC.

This rearrangement joins TRBV5-1 to TRBJ2-1; possible D gene TRBD2, 5 bases. Trimming shortened V by 4 bases and J by 10 bases, and 15 bases separated the two germline ends. There are 13 residues in the CDR3. Germline CDR1 is SGHRS and CDR2 is YFSETQ. CDR3 DNA sequence: TGCGCCAGCAGCGGCGGGTCCGGAGACGAGCAGTTCTTC. It is translated as CASSGGSGDEQFF.

V usage is TRBV4-3 and J usage is TRBJ2-7; D tentatively reads TRBD1 or TRBD2 (5 bases each). The CDR3 has 14 residues. The germline V gene has CDR1 LGHNA and CDR2 YSLEER. Trimming stripped 4 bases from V and 3 bases from J, with 13 bases between. CDR3 sequence reads: CASSRERDRYEQYF. The CDR3 region has the DNA TGCGCCAGCAGCCGAGAAAGGGACCGCTACGAGCAGTACTTC.

There are a few counts of this clone. The chain has TRBV25-1 and TRBJ2-5; D ambiguous. The V and J ends lost 4 bases and 5 bases respectively, with 11 bases between them. The CDR3 length is 13 residues. CDR1 is MGHDK and CDR2 is SYGVNS in the germline V gene. The CDR3 DNA sequence: TGTGCCAGCAGTGGGATCGACCTGGAGACCCAGTACTTC. It codes for CASSGIDLETQYF.

The chain is built from TRBV5-1 and TRBJ1-2; tentatively, D is TRBD1 (6 bases). CDR1 is SGHRS, CDR2 YFSETQ, per germline. The CDR3 totals 17 residues. Trimming removed 0 bases from V and 7 bases from J, with 22 bases in between. CDR3 DNA: TGCGCCAGCAGCTTGGCCAGGTGGCAGGGGCGCGGCGGTGGCTACACCTTC. It encodes CASSLARWQGRGGGYTF.

This clone occurred a few times. CDR3 bases: TGTGCCAGCAGTTTACGAGCGGGATGGAGTCTCGAGCAGTACTTC. This gives the protein CASSLRAGWSLEQYF. V gene TRBV27 combines with J gene TRBJ2-7; 7 bases agree with TRBD2. The CDR3 spans 15 residues. Trimming cost V 2 bases and J 6 bases; bases outside gene matches: 10. Germline CDR1 reads MNHEY; CDR2 reads SMNVEV (reference sequence).

The rearrangement links TRBV30 to TRBJ2-2; D unclear. Looked up from germline, CDR1 is GTSNPN and CDR2 is SVGIG (reference sequence). The CDR3 sequence is 13 residues long. Trimming cost V 3 bases and J 3 bases, with 8 bases left between them. The chain's CDR3 is CAWRRLDTGELFF. The CDR3 nucleotides are TGTGCCTGGAGGAGGTTAGACACCGGGGAGCTGTTTTTT.

The V and J genes are TRBV5-1 and TRBJ1-4; D remains ambiguous. Germline V CDR1 and CDR2: SGHRS, YFSETQ. The CDR3 totals 14 residues. V gave up 1 base and J gave up 8 bases, with 12 bases separating them. CDR3 DNA sequence: TGCGCCAGCAGCTTGACAAGGTGGAGAGAAAAACTGTTTTTT. Translating it yields CASSLTRWREKLFF.